A selection of T cell receptor beta chains follows, all from one sample in a study of cytomegalovirus exposure and HLA in healthy donors. Profiling relied on immunoSEQ multiplex PCR, and the TCRdb table lists in-frame clones only, not all of them. This table has fewer than 200,000 clones, 82% appearing once. Sequenced material: PBMCs. The receptor set was obtained from a male donor in good health and CMV-seronegative. Each CDR3 is given with its conserved first and last residue. D genes are given only for firm matches. The size of a clone is reported for some rows only, either as once, few or many, or as a class for expanded clones.

cdr3_length,v_call,d_call,j_call,clone_size,cdr3_aa,cdr3_nt
14,TRBV9,TRBD2,TRBJ2-2,.,CASSPSGSAGELFF,TGTGCCAGCAGCCCTAGCGGGAGTGCCGGGGAGCTGTTTTTT
13,TRBV7-7,.,TRBJ2-2,.,CASSSSVIGELFF,TGTGCCAGCAGTTCCAGCGTTATCGGGGAGCTGTTTTTT
16,TRBV2,.,TRBJ1-6,.,CASSASGGGLNSPLHF,TGTGCCAGCAGCGCAAGTGGTGGAGGGCTCAATTCACCCCTCCACTTT
15,TRBV19,TRBD2,TRBJ2-3,once,CASRGTSGNTDTQYF,TGTGCCAGTAGGGGGACTAGCGGTAACACAGATACGCAGTATTTT
14,TRBV5-1,.,TRBJ1-1,few,CASSIGRGNTEAFF,TGCGCCAGCAGCATAGGACGGGGGAACACTGAAGCTTTCTTT
15,TRBV7-2,TRBD1,TRBJ1-6,.,CASSSDRGLNSPLHF,TGTGCCAGCAGCTCCGACAGGGGGCTAAATTCACCCCTCCACTTT
15,TRBV18,.,TRBJ1-1,.,CASSPPLGQGTEAFF,TGTGCCAGCTCACCACCGCTGGGGCAGGGCACTGAAGCTTTCTTT
13,TRBV27,.,TRBJ2-3,.,CASNLQGGDTQYF,TGTGCCAGTAACCTACAGGGGGGGGATACGCAGTATTTT
20,TRBV27,TRBD1,TRBJ2-4,.,CASRKEGDRGNVLAKNIQYF,TGTGCCAGCAGAAAGGAGGGGGACAGGGGGAACGTGCTAGCCAAAAACATTCAGTACTTC
21,TRBV9,TRBD1,TRBJ2-1,.,CASSVLPRGHRQGPTNNEQFF,TGTGCCAGCAGCGTATTACCTCGTGGACACCGACAGGGCCCCACCAACAATGAGCAGTTCTTC
15,TRBV9,TRBD1,TRBJ2-1,.,CASSPKQGVRNEQFF,TGTGCCAGCAGCCCTAAACAGGGGGTCCGCAATGAGCAGTTCTTC
13,TRBV19,.,TRBJ2-3,.,CASTGGNTDTQYF,TGTGCCAGTACTGGGGGCAACACAGATACGCAGTATTTT
18,TRBV5-1,TRBD2,TRBJ2-3,few,CASSLAPPTSALTDTQYF,TGCGCCAGCAGCTTGGCGCCCCCAACTAGCGCCCTCACAGATACGCAGTATTTT
14,TRBV6-6,TRBD1,TRBJ1-5,.,CASSTQGSNQPQHF,TGTGCCAGCAGTACACAGGGGAGCAATCAGCCCCAGCATTTT
15,TRBV11-2,.,TRBJ2-7,once,CASSLVQGSPYEQYF,TGTGCCAGCAGCTTAGTTCAGGGGTCCCCCTACGAGCAGTACTTC
13,TRBV29-1,.,TRBJ1-2,.,CSVDREQNYGYTF,TGCAGCGTTGACCGGGAACAGAACTATGGCTACACCTTC
13,TRBV19,TRBD1,TRBJ2-7,.,CASSIAGGYEQYF,TGTGCCAGTAGTATAGCAGGGGGCTACGAGCAGTACTTC
16,TRBV4-1,.,TRBJ1-4,.,CASSQVREQGREKLFF,TGCGCCAGCAGCCAAGTTAGAGAACAGGGCCGGGAAAAACTGTTTTTT
13,TRBV5-4,.,TRBJ1-5,.,CASSAELSGPQHF,TGTGCCAGCAGCGCGGAGTTAAGCGGGCCCCAGCATTTT
15,TRBV15,.,TRBJ1-4,.,CATSRDGEQNEKLFF,TGTGCCACCAGCAGAGACGGGGAACAAAATGAAAAACTGTTTTTT
16,TRBV7-3,.,TRBJ1-3,.,CASSLMPGGTGNTIYF,TGTGCCAGCAGCTTAATGCCCGGGGGGACAGGAAACACCATATATTTT
17,TRBV7-8,.,TRBJ2-7,.,CASSFGHRDSQPYEQYF,TGTGCCAGCAGCTTCGGGCACAGGGATAGTCAGCCCTACGAGCAGTACTTC
14,TRBV19,.,TRBJ1-3,.,CASSGPGLGNTIYF,TGTGCCAGTAGTGGTCCGGGACTCGGAAACACCATATATTTT
14,TRBV10-3,TRBD1,TRBJ2-1,.,CAIRPGQSYNEQFF,TGTGCCATCAGACCGGGACAGTCCTACAATGAGCAGTTCTTC
15,TRBV6-5,TRBD1,TRBJ1-5,.,CASRSGTGGLQPQHF,TGTGCCAGCAGGTCCGGGACAGGGGGCCTCCAGCCCCAGCATTTT
14,TRBV2,TRBD1,TRBJ1-6,.,CASSNGQGFSPLHF,TGTGCCAGCAGTAACGGACAGGGGTTTTCACCCCTCCACTTT
18,TRBV9,TRBD2,TRBJ2-3,few,CASSVEGASGGGTDTQYF,TGTGCCAGCAGCGTAGAGGGAGCTAGCGGGGGTGGCACAGATACGCAGTATTTT
16,TRBV18,.,TRBJ1-4,.,CASSPKYREFDEKLFF,TGTGCCAGCTCACCGAAGTACAGGGAATTCGATGAAAAACTGTTTTTT
18,TRBV28,TRBD1,TRBJ2-6,.,CASRRRQGAPSGANVLTF,TGTGCCAGCAGACGGAGACAGGGGGCCCCCTCTGGGGCCAACGTCCTGACTTTC
17,TRBV5-1,.,TRBJ1-3,.,CASSLEAGGNSGNTIYF,TGCGCCAGCAGCTTGGAGGCGGGGGGAAACTCTGGAAACACCATATATTTT
15,TRBV7-9,.,TRBJ1-3,.,CASSPRQSSGNTIYF,TGTGCCAGCAGCCCTAGACAGTCCTCTGGAAACACCATATATTTT
14,TRBV18,TRBD1,TRBJ2-7,.,CASSPVTGNYEQYF,TGTGCCAGCTCACCGGTGACAGGGAACTACGAGCAGTACTTC
18,TRBV5-1,.,TRBJ2-1,.,CASSLALLGAGWDNEQFF,TGCGCCAGCAGCTTGGCTTTGTTGGGGGCAGGGTGGGACAATGAGCAGTTCTTC
18,TRBV4-2,.,TRBJ1-3,.,CASSQDSRGRITGNTIYF,TGTGCCAGCAGCCAAGATTCTCGCGGTCGGATAACTGGAAACACCATATATTTT
14,TRBV7-2,TRBD1,TRBJ2-3,.,CASSFDRGRDTQYF,TGTGCCAGCAGCTTCGACAGGGGGCGGGATACGCAGTATTTT
12,TRBV5-4,TRBD1,TRBJ2-7,.,CASSLEDRGQYF,TGTGCCAGCAGCTTGGAGGACAGGGGACAGTACTTC
13,TRBV28,.,TRBJ2-7,.,CASSSGSAYEQYF,TGTGCCAGCAGCTCGGGGTCCGCCTACGAGCAGTACTTC
14,TRBV7-2,.,TRBJ2-1,few,CASSSGLNYNEQFF,TGTGCCAGCAGCTCTGGCCTCAATTACAATGAGCAGTTCTTC
14,TRBV28,.,TRBJ2-2,.,CASSPLGAAGELFF,TGTGCCAGCAGCCCCCTAGGAGCGGCCGGGGAGCTGTTTTTT
15,TRBV9,.,TRBJ1-2,.,CASSASVFRDRGYTF,TGTGCCAGCAGCGCGTCCGTATTTCGTGACAGGGGCTACACCTTC
16,TRBV5-4,TRBD1,TRBJ2-2,once,CASSLDPGGNTGELFF,TGTGCCAGCAGCTTGGACCCAGGGGGCAACACCGGGGAGCTGTTTTTT
14,TRBV7-9,.,TRBJ1-2,.,CASSSRGAVYGYTF,TGTGCCAGCAGCTCTCGCGGGGCAGTTTATGGCTACACCTTC
15,TRBV6-5,.,TRBJ1-2,.,CASIFRRGANYGYTF,TGTGCCAGCATCTTTCGCCGGGGAGCTAACTATGGCTACACCTTC
18,TRBV9,.,TRBJ1-1,once,CASSDPQTAAALNTEAFF,TGTGCCAGCAGCGATCCCCAAACCGCGGCAGCTCTTAACACTGAAGCTTTCTTT
14,TRBV30,.,TRBJ1-2,.,CAWDGGAPNYGYTF,TGTGCTTGGGATGGGGGGGCCCCTAACTATGGCTACACCTTC
14,TRBV5-1,.,TRBJ2-7,.,CASSPQGLGYEQYF,TGCGCCAGCAGCCCCCAGGGACTCGGCTACGAGCAGTACTTC
14,TRBV5-6,TRBD1,TRBJ2-7,.,CASSWSGTAYEQYF,TGTGCCAGCAGCTGGTCTGGGACAGCCTACGAGCAGTACTTC
15,TRBV7-6,.,TRBJ2-2,.,CASSLSTGNTGELFF,TGTGCCAGCAGCTTAAGTACGGGGAACACCGGGGAGCTGTTTTTT
13,TRBV19,TRBD1,TRBJ1-1,few,CATSKTGATEAFF,TGTGCCACCTCTAAGACAGGGGCGACTGAAGCTTTCTTT
16,TRBV28,.,TRBJ1-1,.,CASSLKTAPMNTEAFF,TGTGCCAGCAGTTTAAAGACAGCACCCATGAACACTGAAGCTTTCTTT
16,TRBV7-8,.,TRBJ2-3,.,CASSPGLAIMADTQYF,TGTGCCAGCAGCCCGGGGCTAGCGATCATGGCAGATACGCAGTATTTT
12,TRBV28,.,TRBJ1-5,.,CASSGGSQPQHF,TGTGCCAGCAGTGGGGGGAGTCAGCCCCAGCATTTT
20,TRBV27,TRBD2,TRBJ2-4,.,CASSLGGTSGRGFTKNIQYF,TGTGCCAGCAGTCTCGGCGGGACTAGCGGGAGGGGATTTACCAAAAACATTCAGTACTTC
15,TRBV7-6,TRBD2,TRBJ2-5,.,CASSPLAGGFETQYF,TGTGCCAGCAGCCCACTAGCGGGAGGTTTCGAGACCCAGTACTTC
17,TRBV9,TRBD1,TRBJ2-7,.,CASSVGSGSGGTYEQYF,TGTGCCAGCAGCGTAGGATCGGGGTCAGGGGGTACCTACGAGCAGTACTTC
13,TRBV7-8,.,TRBJ1-2,.,CASSLTVNYGYTF,TGTGCCAGCTCATTAACAGTGAACTATGGCTACACCTTC
14,TRBV6-1,TRBD1,TRBJ1-5,.,CASSPRGPAQPQHF,TGTGCCAGCAGTCCCAGGGGGCCCGCTCAGCCCCAGCATTTT